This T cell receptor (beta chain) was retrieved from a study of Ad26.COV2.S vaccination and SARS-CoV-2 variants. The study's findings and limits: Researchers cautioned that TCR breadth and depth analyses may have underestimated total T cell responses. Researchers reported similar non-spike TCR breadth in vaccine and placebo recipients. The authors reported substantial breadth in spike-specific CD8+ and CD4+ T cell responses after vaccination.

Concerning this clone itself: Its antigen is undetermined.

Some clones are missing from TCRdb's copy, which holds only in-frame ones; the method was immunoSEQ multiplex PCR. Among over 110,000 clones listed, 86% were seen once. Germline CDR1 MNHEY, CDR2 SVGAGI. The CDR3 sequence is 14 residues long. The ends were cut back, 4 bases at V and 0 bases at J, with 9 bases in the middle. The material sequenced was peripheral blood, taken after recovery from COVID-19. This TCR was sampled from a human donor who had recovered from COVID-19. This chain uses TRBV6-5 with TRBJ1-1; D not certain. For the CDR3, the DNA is TGTGCCAGCAGTTTAAAACCCCTGAACACTGAAGCTTTCTTT. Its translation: CASSLKPLNTEAFF.